This entry describes one TCR beta chain. Its target is unknown. PCR involved 60 Vbeta and 13 Jbeta primers. Profiled with immunoSEQ multiplex PCR; TCRdb holds only in-frame clones, not every one. The repertoire holds 250,000 to 350,000 clones, with 86% as singletons. This specimen belongs to a study of cytomegalovirus exposure and HLA in healthy donors. Study conclusions and caveats: Later analysis showed most CMV-associated TCR beta chains appearing HLA-restricted.

The ends lost 3 bases at V and 8 bases at J; junction bases unmatched: 11. The CDR3 spans 15 residues. Germline CDR1 and CDR2: MDHEN and SYDVKM. Whereas donors were nominally healthy upon sampling, unrecorded immune exposures were probable. Sequencing was done on a sample of PBMCs. This TCR came from a middle-aged man in good health and CMV-seropositive. The rearrangement links TRBV28 to TRBJ1-2; 8 bases line up with TRBD1. The CDR3 region is CASSFSPTGVVGYTF. The CDR3 nucleotides read TGTGCCAGCAGTTTCTCCCCGACAGGGGTAGTAGGCTACACCTTC.